The 31 T cell receptor beta chains presented below share a single source sample, sequenced in a study of beta chain features in type 1 diabetes. The isolated RNA, all of it, was reverse transcribed, so expressed TCRB transcripts were what got sequenced. Sequencing used immunoSEQ multiplex PCR; TCRdb keeps in-frame clones, though not all of them. The sample shows around 430,000 clones, approximately 31% of them seen only once. The sequencing sample was made of naive CD4+ T cells from blood. Source of these receptors: a man between 18 and 29 years old in good health.

This clone was found a few times. This chain uses TRBV4-3 with TRBJ2-3, with D maybe TRBD2 (5 bases). The germline V and J ends were trimmed by 0 bases and 0 bases, with 16 bases remaining between them. Germline CDR1 reads LGHNA; CDR2 reads YSLEER. The CDR3 spans 18 residues. The CDR3 region is CASSQDLIGRLSTDTQYF. The CDR3 DNA is TGCGCCAGCAGCCAAGATCTAATCGGACGACTAAGCACAGATACGCAGTATTTT.

This clone was observed a handful of times. CDR3 residues: CASSGEYEQYF. DNA of the CDR3: TGTGCCAGCAGTGGGGAATACGAGCAGTACTTC. V gene TRBV28 combines with J gene TRBJ2-7; D not certain. CDR3 size: 11 residues. The germline V and J ends were trimmed by 5 bases and 4 bases, with 6 bases remaining between them. Germline CDR1 MDHEN, CDR2 SYDVKM.

This clone was found a few times. The V gene is TRBV6-6, the J gene TRBJ1-1; D unresolved. There are 14 residues in the CDR3. Germline V lookup: CDR1 MNHNY, CDR2 SVGAGI (reference sequence). V dropped 5 bases and J dropped 0 bases, with 10 bases sitting between them. CDR3 coding DNA: TGTGCCAGCAGTGGAACCATCATGAACACTGAAGCTTTCTTT. It specifies CASSGTIMNTEAFF.

As DNA, the CDR3 is TGTGCCAGCAGCTTAGCCCTGGGACAGGGCTATGGCTACACCTTC. This codes for CASSLALGQGYGYTF. V is TRBV7-9 and J is TRBJ1-2; TRBD1 matches at 9 bases. In germline, CDR1 is SEHNR, CDR2 FQNEAQ (reference sequence). The V segment lost 0 bases and the J segment 4 bases; nucleotides outside the gene matches: 3. The CDR3 is 15 amino acids.

This clone was counted between two and nine times. The chain employs TRBV4-1 and TRBJ2-7; no firm D call. Germline V gene data show CDR1 as MGHRA and CDR2 as YSYEKL. Trimming left V 1 base short and J 2 bases short, with 3 bases between. The CDR3 totals 12 residues. The CDR3 protein is CASSQGPYEQYF. The CDR3, as DNA: TGCGCCAGCAGCCAAGGACCCTACGAGCAGTACTTC.

The rearrangement uses TRBV18 and TRBJ2-7, with 8 nucleotides matching TRBD2. The CDR3 covers 16 residues. Trimming cost V 1 base and J 0 bases; bases outside gene matches: 5. Germline V gives CDR1 KGHSH, CDR2 LQKENI. CDR3 residues: CASSPQASGPSYEQYF. The CDR3 nucleotides are TGTGCCAGCTCACCACAGGCTAGCGGGCCCTCCTACGAGCAGTACTTC.

The chain combines TRBV18 with TRBJ2-7; D is perhaps TRBD1 (6 bases). Germline CDR1 reads KGHSH; CDR2 reads LQKENI. With 5 bases removed from V and 3 bases from J, the gap between germline ends came to 17 bases. The CDR3 extends over 15 amino acids. CDR3 protein: CASSGIISTGYEQYF. The CDR3 DNA reads TGTGCCAGCTCAGGCATAATCTCGACAGGCTACGAGCAGTACTTC.

The chain joins TRBV10-3 to TRBJ2-5; TRBD1 aligns across 8 bases. The germline gives CDR1 ENHRY, CDR2 SYGVKD. The CDR3 totals 16 residues. V trimming: 1 base; J trimming: 1 base; junction bases outside the gene matches: 5. For the CDR3, the DNA is TGTGCCATCAGTGAGTTGGGACAGGACTTCCAAGAGACCCAGTACTTC. It is translated as CAISELGQDFQETQYF.

This clone was seen a handful of times. V and J are TRBV7-9 and TRBJ2-3; D not resolved. Germline CDR1 and CDR2: SEHNR and FQNEAQ (reference sequence). Trimming removed 1 base from V and 1 base from J, with 6 bases in between. This CDR3 has 14 residues. CDR3 sequence: CASSLDSGTDTQYF. The DNA of the CDR3 is TGTGCCAGCAGCTTAGACAGCGGCACAGATACGCAGTATTTT.

This clone has just a few counts. This chain uses TRBV29-1 with TRBJ2-7; D is unclear. The V gene's germline CDR1 is SQVTM and CDR2 ANQGSEA. The CDR3 is 14 amino acids. The ends were cut back, 4 bases at V and 0 bases at J, with 13 bases in the middle. The CDR3 DNA is TGCAGCGTTGTGGGCGTTGGTAGCTCCTACGAGCAGTACTTC. Protein product: CSVVGVGSSYEQYF.

This clone was recorded a few times. The sample holds other DNA sequences that translate to the same CDR3. The chain combines TRBV30 with TRBJ2-1, with D uncertain. The ends were cut back, 0 bases at V and 0 bases at J, with 6 bases in the middle. The CDR3 loop spans 14 amino acids. The V gene's germline CDR1 is GTSNPN and CDR2 SVGIG (reference sequence). The CDR3 bases are TGTGCCTGGAGTGTCTCGAGCTCCTACAATGAGCAGTTCTTC. Amino acids: CAWSVSSSYNEQFF. The full variable domain, completed using reference TRBV30 and TRBJ2-1, is SQTIHQWPATLVQPVGSPLSLECTVEGTSNPNLYWYRQAAGRGLQLLFYSVGIGQISSEVPQNLSASRPQDRQFILSSKKLLLSDSGFYLCAWSVSSSYNEQFFGPGTRLTVL.

This clone has only a few counts. Additional DNA sequences in this sample encode the identical CDR3. The V call is TRBV29-1, the J call TRBJ2-1; 7 positions agree with TRBD2. V lost 7 bases, J lost 9 bases, and 0 bases stayed unmatched. CDR1 SQVTM and CDR2 ANQGSEA come from the germline V gene. CDR3 length equals 9 residues. CDR3 residues: CSAGGEQFF. CDR3 bases: TGCAGCGCGGGGGGTGAGCAGTTCTTC.

A note on this clone: Distinct nucleotide sequences in the sample also encode this CDR3. The rearrangement joins TRBV5-1 to TRBJ2-7, with 8 bases that match TRBD2. CDR1 SGHRS and CDR2 YFSETQ come from the germline V gene. This CDR3 has 14 amino acids. V was pared by 0 bases and J by 1 base, with 0 bases of the junction left unmatched. CDR3 amino acids: CASSLVAGSYEQYF. As DNA, the CDR3 is TGCGCCAGCAGCTTGGTAGCGGGATCCTACGAGCAGTACTTC.

There are a few counts of this clone. The DNA of the CDR3 is TGCGCCAGCAGCTTCGGGACTAGCACAGAGACCCAGTACTTC. Its protein product is CASSFGTSTETQYF. V usage is TRBV5-1 and J usage is TRBJ2-5; TRBD2 agrees at 9 bases. Germline trimming cut 2 bases from V and 4 bases from J; bases unmatched to any gene: 3. Germline CDR1 SGHRS, CDR2 YFSETQ. The CDR3 spans 14 residues.

This rearrangement joins TRBV30 to TRBJ2-7; 9 nucleotides line up with TRBD1. V shed 7 bases and J 6 bases; nucleotides not matched to a gene: 10. The CDR3 loop spans 13 amino acids. Germline V gene lookup returns CDR1 GTSNPN and CDR2 SVGIG (reference sequence). The CDR3 region has the DNA TGTGCCTCAGGCGGGACAGGGCGGTCCGAGCAGTACTTC. Translating gives CASGGTGRSEQYF.

This rearrangement joins TRBV25-1 to TRBJ2-3, with D maybe TRBD1 (5 bases). This CDR3 comprises 14 residues. Deletions cut 10 bases from V and 2 bases from J, with 16 bases between. CDR1 is MGHDK and CDR2 is SYGVNS in the germline V gene. The CDR3 DNA reads as TGTGCCACCAGGGCTCGCCTACACACAGATACGCAGTATTTT. Translated: CATRARLHTDTQYF.

This clone came up a few times. The gene calls are TRBV4-3 and TRBJ1-1, with TRBD1 matching 9 bases. This CDR3 contains 16 residues. V lost 3 bases, J lost 0 bases, and 5 bases stayed unmatched. The germline V gene has CDR1 LGHNA and CDR2 YSLEER. The CDR3 reads CASSQDRGRLNTEAFF. CDR3 nucleotides: TGCGCCAGCAGCCAGGACAGGGGACGACTGAACACTGAAGCTTTCTTT.

The chain combines TRBV4-1 with TRBJ2-3; unclear D gene. The germline V gene encodes CDR1 MGHRA and CDR2 YSYEKL. Trimming stripped 4 bases from V and 4 bases from J, with 15 bases between. This CDR3 has 15 residues. Here the CDR3 reads CASSPQGLPADTQYF. The DNA for the CDR3 is TGCGCCAGCAGCCCCCAAGGGCTCCCGGCAGATACGCAGTATTTT.

Notes on this clone: Other DNA sequences within the sample encode an identical CDR3. V usage is TRBV29-1 and J usage is TRBJ2-1; 11 bases align to TRBD2. This CDR3 region has 16 residues. Trimming at V came to 7 bases and at J to 10 bases, leaving 18 bases not matched to a gene. Germline V gene sequence: CDR1 SQVTM, CDR2 ANQGSEA. CDR3 residues: CSAPRTSGLGISEQFF. CDR3 bases: TGCAGCGCCCCTAGGACTAGCGGGCTGGGGATTTCCGAGCAGTTCTTC.

This clone was found a few times. The chain uses TRBV7-2 and TRBJ2-3, with TRBD2 identical over 16 bases. This CDR3 contains 17 residues. Germline CDR1 SGHTA, CDR2 FQGNSA. Trimming removed 5 bases from V and 4 bases from J; junction bases left unmatched: 6. CDR3 sequence: CASSGGTSGRAPDTQYF. The CDR3 bases are TGTGCCAGCAGCGGAGGGACTAGCGGGAGGGCCCCAGATACGCAGTATTTT.

This chain links TRBV5-1 with TRBJ2-2; no clear D. Germline V gives CDR1 SGHRS, CDR2 YFSETQ. V shed 0 bases and J shed 0 bases, with 6 bases lying between them. The CDR3 is 15 amino acids. The CDR3: CASSLGMANTGELFF. In DNA form, the CDR3 reads TGCGCCAGCAGCTTGGGAATGGCGAACACCGGGGAGCTGTTTTTT. Drawing the rest from reference TRBV5-1 and TRBJ2-2, the complete variable domain is KAGVTQTPRYLIKTRGQQVTLSCSPISGHRSVSWYQQTPGQGLQFLFEYFSETQRNKGNFPGRFSGRQFSNSRSEMNVSTLELGDSALYLCASSLGMANTGELFFGEGSRLTVL.

The V gene is TRBV29-1, the J gene TRBJ2-5; possibly TRBD1 or TRBD2 for D (5 bases each). Germline CDR1 and CDR2: SQVTM and ANQGSEA. This CDR3 contains 12 residues. V was clipped by 4 bases and J by 5 bases, with 11 bases between them. This CDR3 reads CSVVGTRETQYF. As DNA, the CDR3 is TGCAGCGTTGTAGGGACGAGGGAGACCCAGTACTTC.

The chain joins TRBV18 to TRBJ2-3; 7 nucleotides line up with TRBD1. The CDR3 contains 13 residues. Per germline, CDR1 KGHSH and CDR2 LQKENI. The trim removed 3 bases at V and 5 bases at J, leaving 2 bases unmatched. In nucleotides, the CDR3 is TGTGCCAGCTCACCGGGACAGAAAGATACGCAGTATTTT. Amino acids: CASSPGQKDTQYF.

This chain joins TRBV5-1 and TRBJ2-1; 9 nucleotides agree with TRBD2. CDR1 is SGHRS, CDR2 YFSETQ, per germline. This CDR3 region has 15 residues. J lost 4 bases, V lost 0 bases, and 2 bases had no gene match. CDR3 loop: CASSLETSGYNEQFF. The CDR3 DNA reads TGCGCCAGCAGCTTGGAGACTAGCGGTTACAATGAGCAGTTCTTC.

This chain connects TRBV28 to TRBJ2-2; D remains ambiguous. The CDR3 totals 14 residues. V was clipped by 2 bases and J by 4 bases, with 8 bases between them. In germline, CDR1 is MDHEN, CDR2 SYDVKM. CDR3 nucleotides: TGTGCCAGCAGTTTACCCCCGGTCACCGGGGAGCTGTTTTTT. It is translated as CASSLPPVTGELFF.

The chain combines TRBV30 with TRBJ1-4; D remains unclear. The CDR3 loop spans 12 amino acids. Germline values: CDR1 GTSNPN, CDR2 SVGIG (reference sequence). V lost 2 bases and J 8 bases, leaving 9 bases between the germline ends. CDR3 loop: CAWSPFREKLFF. DNA of the CDR3: TGTGCCTGGAGTCCCTTTCGGGAAAAACTGTTTTTT.

This clone has just a few counts. This chain links TRBV4-2 with TRBJ2-1; D is tentatively TRBD1 or TRBD2 (5 bases each). V was shortened by 0 bases and J by 4 bases, with 13 bases between the two germline ends. CDR3 size: 16 residues. Germline V CDR1 and CDR2: LGHNA, YNFKEQ. CDR3 nucleotide sequence: TGTGCCAGCAGCCAAGAGACCGGGACGGAATACAATGAGCAGTTCTTC. Translating gives CASSQETGTEYNEQFF.

This clone was observed a handful of times. The chain employs TRBV7-2 and TRBJ2-7; 12 positions match TRBD2. The CDR3 runs to 14 residues. Per the germline V gene, CDR1 is SGHTA and CDR2 is FQGNSA. Unmatched junction bases numbered 9, after V lost 3 bases and J lost 12 bases. CDR3 region: CASSLSSSGRALYF. The CDR3 nucleotides are TGTGCCAGCAGCTTGAGTTCTAGCGGGAGGGCCCTGTACTTC.

This chain joins TRBV28 and TRBJ1-2; 7 bases are a match to TRBD1. Germline CDR1 is MDHEN and CDR2 is SYDVKM. Trimming removed 1 base from V and 4 bases from J; junction bases left unmatched: 9. CDR3 length: 16 amino acids. CDR3 sequence (DNA): TGTGCCAGCAGTTTATTGGTTCCGGGACAGCTCTATGGCTACACCTTC. Amino acid sequence: CASSLLVPGQLYGYTF.

In this sample, this clone turned up a few times. The rearrangement uses TRBV5-4 and TRBJ2-4; 11 bases are a match to TRBD2. The CDR3 length is 14 residues. V lost 5 bases to trimming and J lost 5 bases; unmatched junction nucleotides: 3. Germline CDR1 and CDR2: SGHNT and YYREEE (reference sequence). In nucleotides, the CDR3 is TGTGCCAGCAGGCCGGGACTAGCGGAAAACATTCAGTACTTC. It translates to CASRPGLAENIQYF.

This chain links TRBV5-1 with TRBJ2-1; no definite D call. The CDR3 runs 12 residues. The V end lost 4 bases, the J end lost 8 bases, and 10 bases lay between the germline ends. Germline values: CDR1 SGHRS, CDR2 YFSETQ. In DNA, the CDR3 is TGCGCCAGCAGCGTGTCCTTCGATGAGCAGTTCTTC. Translated, it gives CASSVSFDEQFF.